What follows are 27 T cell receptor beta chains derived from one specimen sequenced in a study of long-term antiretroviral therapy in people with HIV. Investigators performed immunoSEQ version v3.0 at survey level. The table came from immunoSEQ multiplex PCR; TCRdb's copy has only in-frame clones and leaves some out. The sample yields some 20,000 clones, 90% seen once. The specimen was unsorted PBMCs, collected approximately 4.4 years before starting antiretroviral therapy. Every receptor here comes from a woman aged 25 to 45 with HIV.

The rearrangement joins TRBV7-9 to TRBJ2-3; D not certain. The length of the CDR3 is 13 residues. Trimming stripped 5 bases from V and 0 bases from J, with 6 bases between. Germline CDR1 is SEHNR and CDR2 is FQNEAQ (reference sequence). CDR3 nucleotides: TGTGCCAGCAGCCTCTCTAGCACAGATACGCAGTATTTT. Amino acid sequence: CASSLSSTDTQYF. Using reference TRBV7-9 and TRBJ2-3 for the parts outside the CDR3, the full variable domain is DTGVSQNPRHKITKRGQNVTFRCDPISEHNRLYWYRQTLGQGPEFLTYFQNEAQLEKSRLLSDRFSAERPKGSFSTLEIQRTEQGDSAMYLCASSLSSTDTQYFGPGTRLTVL.

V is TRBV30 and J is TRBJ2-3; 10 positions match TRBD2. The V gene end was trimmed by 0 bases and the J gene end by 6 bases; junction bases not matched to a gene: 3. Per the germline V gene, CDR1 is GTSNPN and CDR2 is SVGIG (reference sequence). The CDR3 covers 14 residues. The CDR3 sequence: CAWSVTAGGDTQYF. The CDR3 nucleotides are TGTGCCTGGAGTGTGACAGCGGGGGGGGATACGCAGTATTTT.

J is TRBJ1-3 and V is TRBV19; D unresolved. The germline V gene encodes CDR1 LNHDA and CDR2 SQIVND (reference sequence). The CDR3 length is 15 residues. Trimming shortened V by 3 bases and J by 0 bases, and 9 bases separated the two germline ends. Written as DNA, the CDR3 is TGTGCCAGTAGTATGGCCCCTAGCTCTGGAAACACCATATATTTT. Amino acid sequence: CASSMAPSSGNTIYF.

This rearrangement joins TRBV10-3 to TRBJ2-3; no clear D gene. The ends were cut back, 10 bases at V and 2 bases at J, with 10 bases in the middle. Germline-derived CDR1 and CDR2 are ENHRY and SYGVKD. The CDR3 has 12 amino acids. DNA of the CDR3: TGTGCCACCGCGATAAACACAGATACGCAGTATTTT. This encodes CATAINTDTQYF.

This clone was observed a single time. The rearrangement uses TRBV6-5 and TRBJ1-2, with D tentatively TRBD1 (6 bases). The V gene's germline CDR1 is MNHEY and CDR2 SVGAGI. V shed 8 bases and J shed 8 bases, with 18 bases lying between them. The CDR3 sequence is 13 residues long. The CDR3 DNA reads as TGTGCCAGCCTCGGGGGGCAAAGGGAAGGCTACACCTTC. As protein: CASLGGQREGYTF.

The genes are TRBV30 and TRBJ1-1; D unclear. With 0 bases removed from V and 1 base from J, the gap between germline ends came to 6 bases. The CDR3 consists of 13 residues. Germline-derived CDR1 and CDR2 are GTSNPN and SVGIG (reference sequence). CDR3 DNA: TGTGCCTGGAGTGTATCCGAGAACACTGAAGCTTTCTTT. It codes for CAWSVSENTEAFF.

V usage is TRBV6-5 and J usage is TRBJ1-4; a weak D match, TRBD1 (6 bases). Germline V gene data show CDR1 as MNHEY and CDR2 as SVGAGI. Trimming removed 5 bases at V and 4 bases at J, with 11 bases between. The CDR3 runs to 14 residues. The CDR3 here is CASSLGTSNEKLFF. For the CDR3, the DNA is TGTGCCAGCAGTCTCGGGACAAGTAATGAAAAACTGTTTTTT.

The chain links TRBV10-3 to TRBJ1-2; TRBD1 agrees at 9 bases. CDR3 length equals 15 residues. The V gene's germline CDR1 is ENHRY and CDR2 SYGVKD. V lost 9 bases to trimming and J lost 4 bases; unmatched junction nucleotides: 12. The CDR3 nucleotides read TGTGCCATTTCCAAATCTACAGGGGGCGGCTATGGCTACACCTTC. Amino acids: CAISKSTGGGYGYTF.

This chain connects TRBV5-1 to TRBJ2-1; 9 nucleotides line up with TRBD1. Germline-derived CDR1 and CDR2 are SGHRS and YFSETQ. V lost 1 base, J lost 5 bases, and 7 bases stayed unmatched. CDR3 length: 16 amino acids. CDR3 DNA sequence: TGCGCCAGCAGCTTGAGGACAGGGGTTCAGGACAATGAGCAGTTCTTC. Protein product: CASSLRTGVQDNEQFF.

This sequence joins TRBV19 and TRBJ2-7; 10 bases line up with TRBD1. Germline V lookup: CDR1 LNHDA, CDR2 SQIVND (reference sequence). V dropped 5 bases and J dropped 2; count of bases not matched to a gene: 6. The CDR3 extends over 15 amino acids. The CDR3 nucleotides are TGTGCCAGTAGTCCCCGGGACAGGGGAACCTACGAGCAGTACTTC. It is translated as CASSPRDRGTYEQYF.

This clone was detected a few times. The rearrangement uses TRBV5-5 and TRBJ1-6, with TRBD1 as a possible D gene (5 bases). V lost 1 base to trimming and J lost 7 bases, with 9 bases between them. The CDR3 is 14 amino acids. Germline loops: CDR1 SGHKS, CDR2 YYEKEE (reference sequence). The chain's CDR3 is CASSLRGDNSPLHF. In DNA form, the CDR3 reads TGTGCCAGCAGCTTGCGGGGGGACAATTCACCCCTCCACTTT.

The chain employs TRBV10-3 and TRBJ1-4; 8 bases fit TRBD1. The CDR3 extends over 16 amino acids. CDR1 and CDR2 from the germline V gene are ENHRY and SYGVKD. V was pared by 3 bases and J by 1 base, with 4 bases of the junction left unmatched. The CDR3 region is CAISDRGRGTNEKLFF. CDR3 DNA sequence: TGTGCCATCAGTGACAGGGGGCGCGGAACTAATGAAAAACTGTTTTTT.

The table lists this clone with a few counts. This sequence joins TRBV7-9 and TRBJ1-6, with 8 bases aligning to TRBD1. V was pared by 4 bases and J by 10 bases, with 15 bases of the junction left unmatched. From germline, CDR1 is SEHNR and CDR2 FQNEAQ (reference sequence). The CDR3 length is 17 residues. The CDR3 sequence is CASSSHDWTGKGSPLHF. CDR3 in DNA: TGTGCCAGCAGCTCCCATGATTGGACAGGGAAGGGGTCACCCCTCCACTTT.

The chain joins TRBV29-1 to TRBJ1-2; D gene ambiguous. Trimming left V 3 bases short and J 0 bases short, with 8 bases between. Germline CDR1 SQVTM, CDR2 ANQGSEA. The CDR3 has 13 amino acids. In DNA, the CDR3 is TGCAGCGTTGAGCTGCTGACTAACTATGGCTACACCTTC. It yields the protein CSVELLTNYGYTF.

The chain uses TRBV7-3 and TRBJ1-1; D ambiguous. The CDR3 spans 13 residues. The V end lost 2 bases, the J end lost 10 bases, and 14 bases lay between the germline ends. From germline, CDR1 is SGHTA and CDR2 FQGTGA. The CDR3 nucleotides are TGTGCCAGCAGCTTAGGTGGGAGGGAGGGAGCTTTCTTT. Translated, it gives CASSLGGREGAFF.

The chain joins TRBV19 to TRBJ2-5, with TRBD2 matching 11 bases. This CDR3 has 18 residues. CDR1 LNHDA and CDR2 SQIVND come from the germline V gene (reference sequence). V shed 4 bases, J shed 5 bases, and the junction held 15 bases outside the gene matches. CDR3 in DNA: TGTGCCAGTAGTACCTCAGACTTAGGGACTAGCGGCGAGGAGACCCAGTACTTC. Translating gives CASSTSDLGTSGEETQYF.

CDR3 DNA sequence: TGTGCCAGCAGCTTTACCGGGACAGGGACATCGTCGACCTACGAGCAGTACTTC. As protein: CASSFTGTGTSSTYEQYF. The V gene is TRBV7-2, the J gene TRBJ2-7; 9 positions match TRBD1. Germline V gene lookup returns CDR1 SGHTA and CDR2 FQGNSA. The V and J ends lost 3 bases and 2 bases, in that order; junction bases with no gene match: 14. The CDR3 runs to 18 residues.

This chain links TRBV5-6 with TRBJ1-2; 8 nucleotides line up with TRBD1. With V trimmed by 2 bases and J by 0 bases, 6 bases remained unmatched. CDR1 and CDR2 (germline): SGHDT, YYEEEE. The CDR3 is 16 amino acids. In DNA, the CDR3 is TGTGCCAGCAGCTTTTCACCGACAGGGGCTAACTATGGCTACACCTTC. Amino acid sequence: CASSFSPTGANYGYTF.

CDR3 protein: CASSSLWELPYEQYF. The CDR3 DNA follows: TGTGCCAGCAGCTCACTCTGGGAGCTACCTTACGAGCAGTACTTC. The chain has TRBV13 and TRBJ2-7, with TRBD2 as a possible D gene (5 bases). Germline V gene data show CDR1 as PRHDT and CDR2 as FYEKMQ (reference sequence). V shed 4 bases and J shed 4 bases, with 17 bases lying between them. The CDR3 spans 15 residues.

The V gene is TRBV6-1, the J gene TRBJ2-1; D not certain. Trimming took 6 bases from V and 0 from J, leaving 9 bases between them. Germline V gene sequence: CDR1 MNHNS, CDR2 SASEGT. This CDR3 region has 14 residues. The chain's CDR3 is CASRRVSSYNEQFF. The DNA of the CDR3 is TGTGCCAGCAGGCGTGTAAGCTCCTACAATGAGCAGTTCTTC.

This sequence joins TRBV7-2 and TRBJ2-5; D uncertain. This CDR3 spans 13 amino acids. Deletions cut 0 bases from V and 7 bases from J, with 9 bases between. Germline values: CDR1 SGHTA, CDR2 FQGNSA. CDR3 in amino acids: CASSLARTATQYF. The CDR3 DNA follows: TGTGCCAGCAGCTTAGCGCGGACCGCGACCCAGTACTTC.

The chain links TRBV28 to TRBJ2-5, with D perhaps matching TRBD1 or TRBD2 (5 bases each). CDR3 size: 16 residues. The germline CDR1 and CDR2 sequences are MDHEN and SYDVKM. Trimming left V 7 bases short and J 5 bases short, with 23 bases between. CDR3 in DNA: TGTGCCAGCACCCTAATCAGGGACCCCGTGGGGGAGACCCAGTACTTC. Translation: CASTLIRDPVGETQYF.

Here the CDR3 reads CASIFSFENGQPQHF. The CDR3 DNA sequence: TGTGCCAGCATTTTCTCGTTTGAGAACGGGCAGCCCCAGCATTTT. The chain recombines TRBV6-5 with TRBJ1-5, with D hard to call. Germline CDR1 reads MNHEY; CDR2 reads SVGAGI. Trimming took 7 bases from V and 7 from J, leaving 20 bases between them. The CDR3 runs 15 residues.

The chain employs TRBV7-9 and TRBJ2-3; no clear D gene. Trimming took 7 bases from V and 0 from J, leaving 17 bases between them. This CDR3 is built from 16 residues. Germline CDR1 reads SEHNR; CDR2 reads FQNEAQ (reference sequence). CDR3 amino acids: CASTITSLASTDTQYF. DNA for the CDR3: TGTGCCAGCACCATCACGTCACTGGCTAGCACAGATACGCAGTATTTT.

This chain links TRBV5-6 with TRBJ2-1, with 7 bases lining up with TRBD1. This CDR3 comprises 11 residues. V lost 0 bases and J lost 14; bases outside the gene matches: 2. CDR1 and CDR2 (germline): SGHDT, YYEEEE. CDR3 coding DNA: TGTGCCAGCAGCTTGGAAGGGGGCGAGTTCTTC. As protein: CASSLEGGEFF.

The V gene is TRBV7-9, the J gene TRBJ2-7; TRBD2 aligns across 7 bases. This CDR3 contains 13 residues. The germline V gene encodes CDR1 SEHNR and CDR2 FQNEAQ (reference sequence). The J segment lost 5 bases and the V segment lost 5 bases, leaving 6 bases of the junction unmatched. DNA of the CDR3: TGTGCCAGCAGCGGACCAGGGAGGGACGAGCAGTACTTC. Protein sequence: CASSGPGRDEQYF.

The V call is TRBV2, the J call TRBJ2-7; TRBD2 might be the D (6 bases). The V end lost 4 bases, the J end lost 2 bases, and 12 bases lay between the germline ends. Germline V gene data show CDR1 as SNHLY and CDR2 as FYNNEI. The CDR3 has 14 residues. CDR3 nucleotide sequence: TGTGCCAGCAGTGTTGAGGAGGGGACCTACGAGCAGTACTTC. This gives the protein CASSVEEGTYEQYF.